This TCR beta chain was retrieved from a study of T cells after yellow fever vaccination. Across the study: Fractions of low cell number were prepared using SMART-Seq v4 Ultra Low Input.

TCRdb reprocessed the 5' RACE reads with MiXCR, giving one entry per CDR3 protein. The table lists some 320,000 distinct CDR3 sequences, around 10% of them singletons. This clonotype was seen only a few times. This clonotype was sampled from a man aged 18 to 29 who received the YFV17D yellow fever vaccine. The sample here was CD4+ T cells sorted from PBMCs, taken 5 days after the yellow fever booster vaccination.

The CDR3 region has the DNA TGTGCCAGCAGCTTATCGGACTCTCCTTCGCAGTATTTT. Protein sequence: CASSLSDSPSQYF. The chain links TRBV5-4 to TRBJ2-3; perhaps TRBD2 as D (5 bases). CDR1 is SGHNT and CDR2 is YYREEE in the germline V gene (reference sequence). Trimming removed 2 bases from V and 10 bases from J, with 14 bases in between. CDR3 length: 13 amino acids.